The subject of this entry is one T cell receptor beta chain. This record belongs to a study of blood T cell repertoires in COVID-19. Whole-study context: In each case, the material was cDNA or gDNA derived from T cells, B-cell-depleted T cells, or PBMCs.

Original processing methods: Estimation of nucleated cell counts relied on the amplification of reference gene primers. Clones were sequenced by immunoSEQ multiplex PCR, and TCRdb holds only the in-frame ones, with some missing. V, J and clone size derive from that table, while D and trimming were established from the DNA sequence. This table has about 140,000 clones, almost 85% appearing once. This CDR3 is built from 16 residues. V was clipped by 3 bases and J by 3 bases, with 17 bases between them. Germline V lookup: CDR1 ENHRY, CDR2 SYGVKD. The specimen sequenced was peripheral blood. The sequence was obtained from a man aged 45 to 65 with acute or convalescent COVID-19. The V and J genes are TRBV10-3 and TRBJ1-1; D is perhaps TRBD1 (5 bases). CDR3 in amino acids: CAISDPDTLGDTEAFF. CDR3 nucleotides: TGTGCCATCAGTGACCCGGACACTCTGGGCGACACTGAAGCTTTCTTT.